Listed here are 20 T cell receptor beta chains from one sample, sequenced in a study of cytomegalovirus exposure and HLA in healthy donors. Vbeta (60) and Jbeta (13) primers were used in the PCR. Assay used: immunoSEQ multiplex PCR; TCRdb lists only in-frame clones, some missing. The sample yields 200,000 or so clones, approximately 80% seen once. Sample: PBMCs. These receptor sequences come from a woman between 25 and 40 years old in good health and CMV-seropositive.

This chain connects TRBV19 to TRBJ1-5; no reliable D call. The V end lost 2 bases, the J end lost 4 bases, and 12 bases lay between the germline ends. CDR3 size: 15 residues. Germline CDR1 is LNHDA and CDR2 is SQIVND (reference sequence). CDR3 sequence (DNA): TGTGCCAGTAGTATAACGCGGCAGAGGAATCAGCCCCAGCATTTT. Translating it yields CASSITRQRNQPQHF.

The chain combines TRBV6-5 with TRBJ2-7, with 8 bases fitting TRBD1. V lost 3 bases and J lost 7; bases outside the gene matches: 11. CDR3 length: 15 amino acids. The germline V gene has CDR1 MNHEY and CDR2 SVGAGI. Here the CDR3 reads CASSYSSDRGEEQYF. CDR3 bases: TGTGCCAGCAGTTATTCTTCCGACAGGGGAGAGGAGCAGTACTTC.

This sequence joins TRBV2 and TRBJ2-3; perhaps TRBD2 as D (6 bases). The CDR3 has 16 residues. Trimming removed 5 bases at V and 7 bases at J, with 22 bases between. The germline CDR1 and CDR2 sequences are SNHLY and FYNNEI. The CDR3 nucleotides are TGTGCCAGCAGTTTCGGGGGAACCAACCTGGTCAATACGCAGTATTTT. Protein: CASSFGGTNLVNTQYF. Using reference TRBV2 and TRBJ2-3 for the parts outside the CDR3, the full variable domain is EPEVTQTPSHQVTQMGQEVILRCVPISNHLYFYWYRQILGQKVEFLVSFYNNEISEKSEIFDDQFSVERPDGSNFTLKIRSTKLEDSAMYFCASSFGGTNLVNTQYFGPGTRLTVL.

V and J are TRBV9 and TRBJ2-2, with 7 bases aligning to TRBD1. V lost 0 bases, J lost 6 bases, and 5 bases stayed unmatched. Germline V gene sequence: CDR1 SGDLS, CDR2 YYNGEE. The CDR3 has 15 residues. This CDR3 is CASSVGDRDAGELFF. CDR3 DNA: TGTGCCAGCAGCGTAGGCGACAGGGATGCCGGGGAGCTGTTTTTT.

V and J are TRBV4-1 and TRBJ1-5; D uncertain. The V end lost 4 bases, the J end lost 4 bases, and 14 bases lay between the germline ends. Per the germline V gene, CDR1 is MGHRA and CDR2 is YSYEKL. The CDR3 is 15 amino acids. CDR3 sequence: CASSPLPGGNQPQHF. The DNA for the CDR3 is TGCGCCAGCAGCCCCTTGCCAGGTGGGAATCAGCCCCAGCATTTT.

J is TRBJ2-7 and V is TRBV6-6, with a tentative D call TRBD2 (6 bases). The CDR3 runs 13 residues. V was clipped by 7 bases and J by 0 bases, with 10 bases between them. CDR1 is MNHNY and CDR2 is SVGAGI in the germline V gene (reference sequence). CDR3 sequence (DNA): TGTGCCAGCACTATAGCGGACTCCTACGAGCAGTACTTC. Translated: CASTIADSYEQYF.

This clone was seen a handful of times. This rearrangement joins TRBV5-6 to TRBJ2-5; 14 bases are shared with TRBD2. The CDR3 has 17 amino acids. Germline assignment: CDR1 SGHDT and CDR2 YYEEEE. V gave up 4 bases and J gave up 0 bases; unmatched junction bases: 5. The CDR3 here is CASSRGLAGGNQETQYF. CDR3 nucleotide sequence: TGTGCCAGCAGCCGTGGACTAGCGGGGGGCAACCAAGAGACCCAGTACTTC.

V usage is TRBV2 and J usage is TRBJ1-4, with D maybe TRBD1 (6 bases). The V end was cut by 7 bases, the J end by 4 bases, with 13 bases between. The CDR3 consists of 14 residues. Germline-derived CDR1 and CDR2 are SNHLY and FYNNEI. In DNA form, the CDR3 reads TGTGCCAGCAAAGGGGGTAGGCATAATGAAAAACTGTTTTTT. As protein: CASKGGRHNEKLFF.

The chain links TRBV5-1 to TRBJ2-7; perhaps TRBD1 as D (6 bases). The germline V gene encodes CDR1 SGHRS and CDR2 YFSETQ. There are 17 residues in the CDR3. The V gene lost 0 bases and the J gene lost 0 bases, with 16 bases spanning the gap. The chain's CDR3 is CASSLAGSGAPSYEQYF. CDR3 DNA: TGCGCCAGCAGCTTGGCTGGTTCAGGGGCGCCCTCCTACGAGCAGTACTTC. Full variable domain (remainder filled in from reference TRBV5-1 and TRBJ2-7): KAGVTQTPRYLIKTRGQQVTLSCSPISGHRSVSWYQQTPGQGLQFLFEYFSETQRNKGNFPGRFSGRQFSNSRSEMNVSTLELGDSALYLCASSLAGSGAPSYEQYFGPGTRLTVT.

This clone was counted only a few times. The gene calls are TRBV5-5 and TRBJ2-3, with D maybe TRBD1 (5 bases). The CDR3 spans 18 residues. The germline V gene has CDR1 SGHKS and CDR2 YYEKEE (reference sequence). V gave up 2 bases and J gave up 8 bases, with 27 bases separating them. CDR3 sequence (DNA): TGTGCCAGCAGCTTTTCCCCCAGAACAGGACAACAGATCGGTACGCAGTATTTT. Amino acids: CASSFSPRTGQQIGTQYF.

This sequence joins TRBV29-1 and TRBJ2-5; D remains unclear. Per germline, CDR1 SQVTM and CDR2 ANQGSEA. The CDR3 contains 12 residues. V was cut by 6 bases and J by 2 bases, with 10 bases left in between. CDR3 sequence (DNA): TGCAGCGTGTGCGTCTTACAAGAGACCCAGTACTTC. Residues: CSVCVLQETQYF.

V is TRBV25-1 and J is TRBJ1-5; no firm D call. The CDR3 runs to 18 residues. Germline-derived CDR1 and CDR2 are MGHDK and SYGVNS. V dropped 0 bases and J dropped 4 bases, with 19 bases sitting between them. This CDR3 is CASSEYRRNPNGNQPQHF. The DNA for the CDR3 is TGTGCCAGCAGTGAATATAGACGCAACCCTAACGGGAATCAGCCCCAGCATTTT.

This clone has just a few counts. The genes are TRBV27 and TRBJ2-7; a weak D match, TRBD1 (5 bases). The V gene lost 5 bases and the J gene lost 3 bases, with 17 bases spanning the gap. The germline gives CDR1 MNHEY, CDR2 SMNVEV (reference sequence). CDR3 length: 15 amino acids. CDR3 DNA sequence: TGTGCCAGCAGTGTTCAGGGTCGTGGTTTCTACGAGCAGTACTTC. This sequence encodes CASSVQGRGFYEQYF.

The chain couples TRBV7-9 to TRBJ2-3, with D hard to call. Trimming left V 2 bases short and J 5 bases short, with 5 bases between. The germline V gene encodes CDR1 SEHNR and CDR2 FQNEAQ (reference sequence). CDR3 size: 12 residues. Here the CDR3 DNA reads TGTGCCAGCAGCTTATTAGTAGATACGCAGTATTTT. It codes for CASSLLVDTQYF.

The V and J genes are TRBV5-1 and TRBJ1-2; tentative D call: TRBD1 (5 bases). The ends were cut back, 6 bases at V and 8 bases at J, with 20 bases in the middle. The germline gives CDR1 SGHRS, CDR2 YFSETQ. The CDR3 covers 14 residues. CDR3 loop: CASKPTGGWGGYTF. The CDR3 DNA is TGCGCCAGCAAACCAACAGGAGGGTGGGGCGGCTACACCTTC.

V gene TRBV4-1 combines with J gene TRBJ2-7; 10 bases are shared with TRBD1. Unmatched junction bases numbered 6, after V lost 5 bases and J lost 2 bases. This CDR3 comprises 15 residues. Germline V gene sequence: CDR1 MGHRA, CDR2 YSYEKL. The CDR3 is CASSDRGTGAYEQYF. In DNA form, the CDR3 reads TGCGCCAGCAGCGACAGGGGGACAGGGGCCTACGAGCAGTACTTC.

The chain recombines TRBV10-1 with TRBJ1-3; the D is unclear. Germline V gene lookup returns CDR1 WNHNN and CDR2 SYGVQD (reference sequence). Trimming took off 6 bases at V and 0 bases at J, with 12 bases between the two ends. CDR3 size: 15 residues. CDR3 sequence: CASRSDINSGNTIYF. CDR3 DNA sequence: TGCGCCAGCAGGTCTGACATCAACTCTGGAAACACCATATATTTT.

Here the CDR3 reads CASSGLAGGQSYNEQFF. As DNA, the CDR3 is TGTGCCAGCAGCGGACTAGCGGGGGGGCAGTCCTACAATGAGCAGTTCTTC. The J gene is TRBJ2-1, the V gene TRBV5-6; 15 bases match TRBD2. The trim removed 4 bases at V and 1 base at J, leaving 3 bases unmatched. This CDR3 is built from 17 residues. The germline V gene encodes CDR1 SGHDT and CDR2 YYEEEE.

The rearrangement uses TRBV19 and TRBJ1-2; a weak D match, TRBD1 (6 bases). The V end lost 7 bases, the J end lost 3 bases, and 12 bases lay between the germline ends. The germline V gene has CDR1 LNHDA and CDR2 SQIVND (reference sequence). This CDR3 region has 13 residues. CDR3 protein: CASTRDTDYGYTF. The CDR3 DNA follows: TGTGCCAGTACTAGGGACACAGACTATGGCTACACCTTC.

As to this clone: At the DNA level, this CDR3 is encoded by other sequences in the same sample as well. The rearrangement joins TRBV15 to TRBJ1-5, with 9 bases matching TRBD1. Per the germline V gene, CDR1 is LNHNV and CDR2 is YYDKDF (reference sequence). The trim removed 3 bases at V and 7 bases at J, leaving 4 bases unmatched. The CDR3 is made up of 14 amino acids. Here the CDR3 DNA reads TGTGCCACCAGCAGGGACAGGGGCTACCAGCCCCAGCATTTT. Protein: CATSRDRGYQPQHF. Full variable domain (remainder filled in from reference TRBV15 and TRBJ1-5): DAMVIQNPRYQVTQFGKPVTLSCSQTLNHNVMYWYQQKSSQAPKLLFHYYDKDFNNEADTPDNFQSRRPNTSFCFLDIRSPGLGDTAMYLCATSRDRGYQPQHFGDGTRLSIL.